What follows are 21 T cell receptor beta chains derived from one specimen sequenced in a study of T cell responses to AZD1222 COVID-19 vaccine. Libraries were prepared by immunoSEQ multiplex PCR; TCRdb keeps only in-frame clonotypes and omits some of them. The sample consists of over 100,000 clones, around 87% of them appearing once. Sequencing used peripheral blood, obtained 28 days after the second AZD1222 dose. The source of these receptors is an adult who received the AZD1222 COVID-19 vaccine.

This chain uses TRBV5-6 with TRBJ1-2; D gene unclear. The CDR3 covers 13 residues. In germline, CDR1 is SGHDT, CDR2 YYEEEE. V was shortened by 7 bases and J by 8 bases, with 18 bases between the two germline ends. The CDR3 region is CASAPQGYYGYTF. The CDR3 DNA reads as TGTGCCAGCGCCCCCCAAGGGTATTACGGCTACACCTTC.

This clone occurred once. This chain uses TRBV9 with TRBJ1-2; D may be TRBD1 (6 bases). Trimming stripped 4 bases from V and 2 bases from J, with 18 bases between. In germline, CDR1 is SGDLS, CDR2 YYNGEE. The CDR3 covers 16 residues. CDR3 DNA sequence: TGTGCCAGCAGCCCCCATGAGAGGGGGGCAAACTATGGCTACACCTTC. It translates to CASSPHERGANYGYTF.

J is TRBJ2-7 and V is TRBV6-1; D is unclear. The CDR3 sequence is 15 residues long. Germline values: CDR1 MNHNS, CDR2 SASEGT. Trimming shortened V by 0 bases and J by 4 bases, and 13 bases separated the two germline ends. CDR3 nucleotide sequence: TGTGCCAGCAGTGAAGCCGGCAGGACCTCGTACGAGCAGTACTTC. Encoded protein: CASSEAGRTSYEQYF.

The CDR3 region is CAISGGIGPQHF. As DNA, the CDR3 is TGTGCCATCAGTGGGGGAATAGGGCCCCAGCATTTT. The rearrangement uses TRBV10-3 and TRBJ1-5, with unresolved D. The germline CDR1 and CDR2 sequences are ENHRY and SYGVKD. Deletions cut 4 bases from V and 9 bases from J, with 10 bases between. The CDR3 length is 12 residues.

V usage is TRBV5-5 and J usage is TRBJ1-2, with D maybe TRBD1 (6 bases). Trimming removed 0 bases at V and 7 bases at J, with 10 bases between. Looked up from germline, CDR1 is SGHKS and CDR2 is YYEKEE (reference sequence). CDR3 size: 13 residues. The DNA of the CDR3 is TGTGCCAGCAGCTTGGGACAGGCCTTTGGCTACACCTTC. The encoded protein is CASSLGQAFGYTF.

The chain employs TRBV9 and TRBJ2-5; 9 bases line up with TRBD2. The trim removed 4 bases at V and 1 base at J, leaving 11 bases unmatched. The CDR3 runs to 17 residues. The germline gives CDR1 SGDLS, CDR2 YYNGEE. The CDR3 region is CASSPSLAGTLQETQYF. As DNA, the CDR3 is TGTGCCAGCAGCCCCAGCCTAGCGGGGACACTCCAAGAGACCCAGTACTTC.

This clone was seen just once. The V gene is TRBV10-2, the J gene TRBJ1-2, with D possibly matching TRBD1 (6 bases). The germline V and J ends were trimmed by 10 bases and 8 bases, with 20 bases remaining between them. The germline V gene has CDR1 WSHSY and CDR2 SAAADI. The CDR3 is made up of 13 amino acids. The CDR3 reads CATQGNGLVGYTF. As DNA, the CDR3 is TGCGCCACCCAGGGGAACGGGTTAGTAGGCTACACCTTC.

As regards this clone: The sample carries other DNA sequences with the same CDR3. The V and J genes are TRBV27 and TRBJ2-1; D remains unclear. This CDR3 spans 13 amino acids. V was pared by 2 bases and J by 2 bases, with 4 bases between. Germline V gene sequence: CDR1 MNHEY, CDR2 SMNVEV (reference sequence). The CDR3, as DNA: TGTGCCAGCAGTTTACGACCCTACAATGAGCAGTTCTTC. This translates into CASSLRPYNEQFF.

The rearrangement links TRBV7-3 to TRBJ1-2, with TRBD1 as a possible D gene (5 bases). The CDR3 has 13 residues. Trimming took off 3 bases at V and 8 bases at J, with 13 bases between the two ends. Germline CDR1 reads SGHTA; CDR2 reads FQGTGA. The CDR3 protein is CASSFSREGGYTF. In nucleotides, the CDR3 is TGTGCCAGCAGCTTTTCCAGGGAGGGCGGCTACACCTTC. The full variable domain, its missing parts supplied by reference TRBV7-3 and TRBJ1-2, is GAGVSQTPSNKVTEKGKYVELRCDPISGHTALYWYRQSLGQGPEFLIYFQGTGAADDSGLPNDRFFAVRPEGSVSTLKIQRTERGDSAVYLCASSFSREGGYTFGSGTRLTVV.

The genes are TRBV24-1 and TRBJ1-2, with a weak D call TRBD1 (5 bases). Germline V gene data show CDR1 as KGHDR and CDR2 as SFDVKD. The germline V and J ends were trimmed by 1 base and 8 bases, with 10 bases remaining between them. This CDR3 contains 13 residues. The DNA of the CDR3 is TGTGCCACCAGTGATTTCGAGGGGCAGGGCTACACCTTC. This gives the protein CATSDFEGQGYTF.

In this sample, this clone turned up a few times. The chain has TRBV5-1 and TRBJ2-1; 13 positions match TRBD2. Germline values: CDR1 SGHRS, CDR2 YFSETQ. There are 15 residues in the CDR3. V gave up 3 bases and J gave up 8 bases; unmatched junction bases: 5. DNA for the CDR3: TGCGCCAGCAGCTGGGGACTAGCGGGGTTGCATGAGCAGTTCTTC. Translated, it gives CASSWGLAGLHEQFF.

The chain couples TRBV30 to TRBJ1-5; D gene ambiguous. Trimming removed 0 bases at V and 4 bases at J, with 4 bases between. The CDR3 contains 12 residues. Germline CDR1 is GTSNPN and CDR2 is SVGIG (reference sequence). CDR3 residues: CAWSVLNQPQHF. Here the CDR3 DNA reads TGTGCCTGGAGTGTTCTTAATCAGCCCCAGCATTTT.

The chain joins TRBV19 to TRBJ1-2; 9 positions match TRBD1. The CDR3 spans 14 residues. Germline-derived CDR1 and CDR2 are LNHDA and SQIVND (reference sequence). The trim removed 6 bases at V and 5 bases at J, leaving 7 bases unmatched. As DNA, the CDR3 is TGTGCCAGTAGGGGACAGGGAAGTGGATATGGCTACACCTTC. This gives the protein CASRGQGSGYGYTF.

This chain joins TRBV25-1 and TRBJ2-7; 8 bases are a match to TRBD1. Per germline, CDR1 MGHDK and CDR2 SYGVNS. The CDR3 totals 15 residues. The J segment lost 4 bases and the V segment lost 5 bases, leaving 10 bases of the junction unmatched. The CDR3, as DNA: TGTGCCAGCAGTCCGGAAAACAGGGGGACGTACGAGCAGTACTTC. Residues: CASSPENRGTYEQYF.

V and J are TRBV11-2 and TRBJ1-1; 7 nucleotides line up with TRBD1. CDR1 is SGHAT, CDR2 FQNNGV, per germline. The J segment lost 5 bases and the V segment lost 6 bases, leaving 6 bases of the junction unmatched. This CDR3 has 13 amino acids. CDR3 in DNA: TGTGCCAGCAGATGGGACAGCCCAACTGAAGCTTTCTTT. Encoded protein: CASRWDSPTEAFF.

The rearrangement joins TRBV4-3 to TRBJ2-7, with 8 bases matching TRBD1. The V segment lost 1 base and the J segment 6 bases; nucleotides outside the gene matches: 11. The CDR3 length is 16 residues. Germline V gene lookup returns CDR1 LGHNA and CDR2 YSLEER. The CDR3 loop is CASSQGLDRVFGEQYF. CDR3 in DNA: TGCGCCAGCAGCCAAGGACTGGACAGGGTTTTCGGCGAGCAGTACTTC.

The chain uses TRBV9 and TRBJ1-4; D remains unclear. Germline V gives CDR1 SGDLS, CDR2 YYNGEE. The ends were cut back, 4 bases at V and 3 bases at J, with 13 bases in the middle. This CDR3 is built from 15 residues. As DNA, the CDR3 is TGTGCCAGCAGCCCCTCGGGAGGGTCTAATGAAAAACTGTTTTTT. Protein product: CASSPSGGSNEKLFF.

The chain employs TRBV5-4 and TRBJ2-5; 13 nucleotides line up with TRBD2. Per germline, CDR1 SGHNT and CDR2 YYREEE (reference sequence). This CDR3 has 16 amino acids. The V segment lost 3 bases and the J segment 5 bases; nucleotides outside the gene matches: 7. CDR3 in amino acids: CASSSGTSGVFETQYF. The CDR3 DNA reads TGTGCCAGCAGCTCCGGGACTAGCGGGGTTTTCGAGACCCAGTACTTC.

This clone was found once. This rearrangement joins TRBV7-5 to TRBJ1-5; the table's D gene call, TRBD1, was not cross checked with the DNA. TRBV7-5 is a listed pseudogene. This CDR3 is 15 amino acids long. The CDR3 DNA is TGTGCCAGAAGCTTATCTGGTACATTTAATCAGCCCCAGCATTTT. It codes for CARSLSGTFNQPQHF.

The rearrangement joins TRBV7-2 to TRBJ2-1; D is undetermined. CDR1 is SGHTA and CDR2 is FQGNSA in the germline V gene. V was trimmed by 5 bases and J by 3 bases, leaving 8 bases between them. The CDR3 extends over 13 amino acids. The CDR3 here is CASSGPSYNEQFF. Here the CDR3 DNA reads TGTGCCAGCAGCGGACCTAGCTACAATGAGCAGTTCTTC.

The chain is built from TRBV7-3 and TRBJ2-1; D gene unclear. The CDR3 covers 13 residues. Germline V gene data show CDR1 as SGHTA and CDR2 as FQGTGA. V was cut by 5 bases and J by 5 bases, with 10 bases left in between. The CDR3 here is CASSRYWDNEQFF. CDR3 DNA sequence: TGTGCCAGCAGCCGGTATTGGGACAATGAGCAGTTCTTC.